This T cell receptor (beta chain) was identified during a study of early T cells in non-severe SARS-CoV-2 infection. The study's findings and limits: VDJdb-based matching was biased toward anti-spike CD8 responses and missed private and CD4 specificities.

Individual cDNA molecules were tagged with unique molecular identifiers. TCRdb recomputed calls from the 5' RACE reads with MiXCR, one row per CDR3 protein. Altogether 55,000 to 70,000 distinct CDR3 sequences are present, around 4.2% being singletons, with the ten largest covering 3% to 4%. This clonotype was detected only a few times. Its antigen is currently unknown. The V end lost 1 base, the J end lost 0 bases, and 15 bases lay between the germline ends. CDR3 length equals 17 residues. This clonotype was sampled from an adult who was a healthcare worker with PCR-confirmed SARS-CoV-2 infection or an uninfected control (not recorded which). The donor label of this sample is uncertain. The V and J genes are TRBV12-3 or TRBV12-4 and TRBJ1-1; tentative D call: TRBD1 (6 bases). The sequences come from whole blood, collected at baseline. CDR3 nucleotides: TGTGCCAGCAGTTTAGGGGGGGGCGGTAACATGAACACTGAAGCTTTCTTT. This translates into CASSLGGGGNMNTEAFF.